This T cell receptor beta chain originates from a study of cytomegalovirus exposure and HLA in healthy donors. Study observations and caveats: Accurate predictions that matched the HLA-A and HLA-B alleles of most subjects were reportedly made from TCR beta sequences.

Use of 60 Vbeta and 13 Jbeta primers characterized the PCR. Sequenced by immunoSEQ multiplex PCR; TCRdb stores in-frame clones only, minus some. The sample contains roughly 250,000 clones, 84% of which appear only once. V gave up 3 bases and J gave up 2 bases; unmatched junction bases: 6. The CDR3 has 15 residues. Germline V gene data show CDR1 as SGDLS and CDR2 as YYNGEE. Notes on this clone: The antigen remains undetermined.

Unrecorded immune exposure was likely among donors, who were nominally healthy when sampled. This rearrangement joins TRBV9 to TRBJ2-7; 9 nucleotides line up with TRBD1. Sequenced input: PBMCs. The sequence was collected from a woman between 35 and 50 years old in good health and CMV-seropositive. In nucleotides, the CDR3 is TGTGCCAGCAGCGAGTCGGACAGGGGCGCCTACGAGCAGTACTTC. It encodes CASSESDRGAYEQYF.